The 4 T cell receptor beta chains reported below all come from one sample, sequenced in a study of OX40 agonist ivuxolimab in advanced cancers. The data were produced by immunoSEQ multiplex PCR, yet TCRdb's version contains in-frame clones alone and is incomplete. The sample has about 60,000 clones, roughly 84% seen once; the top ten hold around 0.65%. Sequencing used CD4+ or CD8+ T cells sorted from blood, obtained in a trial of the OX40 agonist ivuxolimab. Receptors originate from an adult with an advanced solid tumor such as melanoma, head and neck, liver or kidney cancer.

The J gene is TRBJ1-1, the V gene TRBV6-5; D call uncertain. The V and J ends lost 2 bases and 5 bases respectively, with 15 bases between them. Germline CDR1 and CDR2: MNHEY and SVGAGI. The CDR3 is 15 amino acids. Here the CDR3 reads CASSYGVKGETEAFF. The DNA of the CDR3 is TGTGCCAGCAGTTACGGGGTTAAGGGCGAGACTGAAGCTTTCTTT.

This chain uses TRBV4-1 with TRBJ2-3; D is tentatively TRBD1 or TRBD2 (5 bases each). Germline V lookup: CDR1 MGHRA, CDR2 YSYEKL. Trimming removed 0 bases from V and 6 bases from J, with 22 bases in between. This CDR3 has 18 amino acids. In DNA, the CDR3 is TGCGCCAGCAGCCAAGAACCTTCTAGCTGGGGCGCGGCGGATACGCAGTATTTT. Amino acid sequence: CASSQEPSSWGAADTQYF.

The chain uses TRBV5-1 and TRBJ1-1; 8 bases align to TRBD1. Trimming at V came to 4 bases and at J to 5 bases, leaving 10 bases not matched to a gene. The length of the CDR3 is 15 residues. Per germline, CDR1 SGHRS and CDR2 YFSETQ. The CDR3 here is CASSAQGALQTEAFF. The CDR3 bases are TGCGCCAGCAGCGCCCAGGGGGCCTTACAGACTGAAGCTTTCTTT.

The CDR3 here is CASSVPGTGNNEQFF. CDR3 DNA: TGTGCCAGCAGCGTTCCCGGGACAGGGAACAATGAGCAGTTCTTC. This sequence joins TRBV4-2 and TRBJ2-1, with TRBD1 identical over 9 bases. The length of the CDR3 is 15 residues. Per the germline V gene, CDR1 is LGHNA and CDR2 is YNFKEQ. V shed 5 bases and J 5 bases; nucleotides not matched to a gene: 7.